Listed here are 17 T cell receptor beta chains from one sample, sequenced in a study of T cell responses to AZD1222 COVID-19 vaccine. Measured with immunoSEQ multiplex PCR; TCRdb has only the in-frame clones, and not every one. Of about 100,000 clones in the sample, more than 70% were seen once. Sequenced here: peripheral blood, sampled on day 0 of MenACWY control vaccination. The receptor source for this set is an adult in good health.

Concerning this clone itself: One end of the junction is discordant with germline, which a read error may explain. This chain uses TRBV7-8 with TRBJ2-7; D gene unclear. The germline gives CDR1 SGHVS, CDR2 FQNEAQ. The CDR3 runs to 13 residues. The CDR3 protein is CASSTLTSYEQYF. The CDR3 nucleotides are TGTGCCAGCAGCACGTTGACCTCCTATGAGCAGTACTTC.

This rearrangement joins TRBV3-1 (or the pseudogene TRBV3-2) to TRBJ2-7; tentative D call: TRBD2 (5 bases). V lost 0 bases, J lost 6 bases, and 9 bases lay in between. The germline V gene encodes CDR1 LGHDT and CDR2 YNNKEL (reference sequence). The CDR3 length is 13 residues. CDR3 in DNA: TGTGCCAGCAGCCAAGATTACCGGGGCGAGCAGTACTTC. Its protein product is CASSQDYRGEQYF.

V and J are TRBV3-1 (or the pseudogene TRBV3-2) and TRBJ1-5; D is uncertain. Germline V gene data show CDR1 as LGHDT and CDR2 as YNNKEL (reference sequence). The CDR3 runs 14 residues. V was clipped by 0 bases and J by 6 bases, with 9 bases between them. CDR3 nucleotides: TGTGCCAGCAGCCAAGACCCACCATCTCAGCCCCAGCATTTT. It encodes CASSQDPPSQPQHF.

This sequence joins TRBV30 and TRBJ1-4; D is undetermined. The CDR3 loop spans 14 amino acids. CDR1 and CDR2 from the germline V gene are GTSNPN and SVGIG (reference sequence). Trimming removed 4 bases from V and 10 bases from J, with 19 bases in between. CDR3 loop: CAWTDNRGSRKLFF. DNA for the CDR3: TGTGCCTGGACCGATAATAGAGGGTCTCGAAAACTGTTTTTT.

This clone was seen a handful of times. The V gene is TRBV6-5, the J gene TRBJ1-5; D remains unclear. Germline CDR1 is MNHEY and CDR2 is SVGAGI. Trimming cost V 5 bases and J 0 bases, with 11 bases left between them. The length of the CDR3 is 15 residues. The DNA of the CDR3 is TGTGCCAGCAGTACACAGAGGAATAGCAATCAGCCCCAGCATTTT. This sequence encodes CASSTQRNSNQPQHF.

The chain joins TRBV30 to TRBJ1-6, with no clear D. CDR1 is GTSNPN, CDR2 SVGIG, per germline (reference sequence). V gave up 3 bases and J gave up 3 bases, with 6 bases separating them. The CDR3 consists of 13 residues. The CDR3 DNA reads as TGTGCCTGGAGGTTCAGCTATAATTCACCCCTCCACTTT. Its protein is CAWRFSYNSPLHF.

The chain couples TRBV24-1 to TRBJ1-2; D not resolved. The CDR3 totals 16 residues. The germline gives CDR1 KGHDR, CDR2 SFDVKD. Trimming stripped 3 bases from V and 4 bases from J, with 17 bases between. The CDR3 region has the DNA TGTGCCACCAGTGATCCCTCGGGAGGCTCGGTCTATGGCTACACCTTC. This gives the protein CATSDPSGGSVYGYTF.

The V call is TRBV7-2, the J call TRBJ1-2; maybe TRBD1 (5 bases). The V end lost 1 base, the J end lost 6 bases, and 15 bases lay between the germline ends. CDR1 is SGHTA and CDR2 is FQGNSA in the germline V gene. The CDR3 is 15 amino acids. Written as DNA, the CDR3 is TGTGCCAGCAGCTTAGTTTCCGGCCAGGGCGATGGCTACACCTTC. Translating gives CASSLVSGQGDGYTF.

The chain couples TRBV28 to TRBJ2-6; the D gene is possibly TRBD2 (5 bases). Trimming cost V 6 bases and J 0 bases, with 18 bases left between them. This CDR3 is 18 amino acids long. Germline V lookup: CDR1 MDHEN, CDR2 SYDVKM. The CDR3 DNA sequence: TGTGCCAGCAGCCTCTCCGGGATAGCCAGCTCTGGGGCCAACGTCCTGACTTTC. Its translation is CASSLSGIASSGANVLTF.

The chain uses TRBV5-4 and TRBJ1-6; D unclear. Trimming took off 1 base at V and 6 bases at J, with 11 bases between the two ends. Germline CDR1 reads SGHNT; CDR2 reads YYREEE (reference sequence). This CDR3 has 15 residues. DNA of the CDR3: TGTGCCAGCAGCTTGTCCGACATCCCTAATTCACCCCTCCACTTT. This encodes CASSLSDIPNSPLHF.

The chain recombines TRBV18 with TRBJ1-1; the D gene is possibly TRBD1 (6 bases). V shed 4 bases and J shed 1 base, with 7 bases lying between them. Germline V gene data show CDR1 as KGHSH and CDR2 as LQKENI. The CDR3 is 13 residues long. The CDR3 is CASSLGQNTEAFF. CDR3 nucleotide sequence: TGTGCCAGCTCACTGGGACAGAACACTGAAGCTTTCTTT.

This chain links TRBV5-1 with TRBJ1-1; D call uncertain. CDR3 length: 13 residues. Trimming left V 4 bases short and J 3 bases short, with 10 bases between. Germline CDR1 SGHRS, CDR2 YFSETQ. CDR3 coding DNA: TGCGCCAGCAGCAGTGGACGGGACACTGAAGCTTTCTTT. Translating it yields CASSSGRDTEAFF.

The V gene is TRBV18, the J gene TRBJ1-1, with 7 bases matching TRBD1. V lost 3 bases to trimming and J lost 0 bases; unmatched junction nucleotides: 4. This CDR3 has 15 amino acids. Germline V gene data show CDR1 as KGHSH and CDR2 as LQKENI. CDR3 nucleotides: TGTGCCAGCTCACCCCAGACAGGGATGAACACTGAAGCTTTCTTT. Its translation is CASSPQTGMNTEAFF.

In regard to this clone: No DNA is shown, since the ends of the CDR3 on it are uncertain; the CDR3 is the one TCRdb lists. The V and J genes are TRBV29-1 and TRBJ1-1. The CDR3 numbers 12 amino acids, ends counted. CDR1 and CDR2 from the germline V gene are SQVTM and ANQGSEA. CDR3 amino acids: CSVGAGTAVNLF.

The chain is built from TRBV6-2 or TRBV6-3 and TRBJ2-2, with 7 bases identical to TRBD2. J was trimmed by 0 bases and V by 2 bases; bases with no gene match: 3. The CDR3 has 16 amino acids. CDR1 and CDR2 (germline): MNHEY, SVGEGT. The CDR3 coding sequence is TGTGCCAGCAGTTACCGACTAGCCGCGAACACCGGGGAGCTGTTTTTT. Translation gives CASSYRLAANTGELFF.

This clone has just a few counts. The rearrangement joins TRBV15 to TRBJ2-7, with TRBD2 as a possible D gene (7 bases). The CDR3 is 17 amino acids. In germline, CDR1 is LNHNV, CDR2 YYDKDF (reference sequence). Trimming stripped 3 bases from V and 0 bases from J, with 18 bases between. The CDR3 spells CATSRGASGGSSYEQYF. CDR3 coding DNA: TGTGCCACCAGCAGGGGGGCTAGCGGAGGGAGCTCCTACGAGCAGTACTTC.

The chain recombines TRBV5-4 with TRBJ1-1, with D maybe TRBD1 (5 bases). The V end lost 1 base, the J end lost 0 bases, and 7 bases lay between the germline ends. There are 14 residues in the CDR3. The germline gives CDR1 SGHNT, CDR2 YYREEE (reference sequence). The CDR3 nucleotides are TGTGCCAGCAGCTTGCCAGGGATGAACACTGAAGCTTTCTTT. Amino acid sequence: CASSLPGMNTEAFF.